This T cell receptor beta chain was profiled in a study of T cells after yellow fever vaccination. MiXCR, run by TCRdb on the 5' RACE reads, gives a single entry per CDR3 protein. The sample carries under 600,000 distinct CDR3 sequences, about 13% recorded once. Germline loops: CDR1 MNHEY, CDR2 SVGAGI. The CDR3 has 14 residues. V was clipped by 4 bases and J by 4 bases, with 11 bases between them. The source was PBMCs, collected on the day of the yellow fever booster vaccination. The sequence derives from a man in his thirties or forties who received the YFV17D yellow fever vaccine. The chain employs TRBV6-5 and TRBJ1-3, with D unresolved. The CDR3 sequence: CASSFPSIGNTIYF. Written as DNA, the CDR3 is TGTGCCAGCAGTTTCCCGAGTATAGGAAACACCATATATTTT.